A selection of T cell receptor beta chains follows, all from one sample in a study of OX40 agonist ivuxolimab in advanced cancers. Some clones are missing from TCRdb's copy, which holds only in-frame ones; the method was immunoSEQ multiplex PCR. This table has thousands of clones, around three quarters appearing once. The sequencing here drew on CD4+ or CD8+ T cells sorted from blood, taken in a trial of the OX40 agonist ivuxolimab. These receptors all stem from an adult with an advanced solid tumor such as melanoma, head and neck, liver or kidney cancer. Each CDR3 is given with its conserved first and last residue. The order of the fields is D gene, J gene, V gene, CDR3 length, clone size, CDR3 protein, CDR3 DNA. The D gene is left open where the match is weak. Where a row states a size, it is once, few, many or the class of an expanded clone; other rows omit it.

D gene: -
J gene: TRBJ1-5
V gene: TRBV5-4
CDR3 length: 13
clone size: -
CDR3 protein: CASSLEGAQPQHF
CDR3 DNA: TGTGCCAGCAGCTTGGAAGGGGCTCAGCCCCAGCATTTT

D gene: -
J gene: TRBJ1-1
V gene: TRBV2
CDR3 length: 9
clone size: few
CDR3 protein: CASGTEAFF
CDR3 DNA: TGTGCCAGCGGGACTGAAGCTTTCTTT

D gene: TRBD2
J gene: TRBJ2-4
V gene: TRBV6-1
CDR3 length: 18
clone size: -
CDR3 protein: CASSEAPLAGDRKNIQYF
CDR3 DNA: TGTGCCAGCAGTGAAGCGCCACTAGCGGGAGACAGAAAAAACATTCAGTACTTC

D gene: -
J gene: TRBJ2-7
V gene: TRBV29-1
CDR3 length: 11
clone size: -
CDR3 protein: CRKEDSYEQYF
CDR3 DNA: TGCAGAAAGGAGGACAGCTACGAGCAGTACTTC

D gene: -
J gene: TRBJ2-3
V gene: TRBV4-1
CDR3 length: 11
clone size: -
CDR3 protein: CASSQGDTQYF
CDR3 DNA: TGCGCCAGCAGCCAGGGGGATACGCAGTATTTT

D gene: -
J gene: TRBJ2-7
V gene: TRBV7-7
CDR3 length: 14
clone size: -
CDR3 protein: CASSGDNTDYEQYF
CDR3 DNA: TGTGCCAGCAGTGGAGATAACACCGACTACGAGCAGTACTTC

D gene: TRBD2
J gene: TRBJ2-7
V gene: TRBV28
CDR3 length: 14
clone size: -
CDR3 protein: CASSYGLGPYEQYF
CDR3 DNA: TGTGCCAGCAGTTACGGACTAGGCCCCTACGAGCAGTACTTC

D gene: -
J gene: TRBJ2-1
V gene: TRBV5-4
CDR3 length: 12
clone size: few
CDR3 protein: CASSSTGTEQFF
CDR3 DNA: TGTGCCAGCAGCTCCACCGGGACAGAGCAGTTCTTC

D gene: -
J gene: TRBJ1-5
V gene: TRBV6-4
CDR3 length: 17
clone size: -
CDR3 protein: CASSEPLHRVGGQPQHF
CDR3 DNA: TGTGCCAGCAGTGAACCCCTTCACAGGGTAGGGGGACAGCCCCAGCATTTT

D gene: TRBD1
J gene: TRBJ1-6
V gene: TRBV19
CDR3 length: 16
clone size: -
CDR3 protein: CASSIVSGQYNSPLHF
CDR3 DNA: TGTGCCAGTAGTATAGTCTCGGGACAGTATAATTCACCCCTCCACTTT

D gene: TRBD1
J gene: TRBJ1-1
V gene: TRBV2
CDR3 length: 11
clone size: once
CDR3 protein: CASSEDRRPFF
CDR3 DNA: TGTGCCAGCAGTGAGGACAGGAGACCTTTCTTT

D gene: TRBD2
J gene: TRBJ2-3
V gene: TRBV9
CDR3 length: 15
clone size: once
CDR3 protein: CASSVGASGGNTQYF
CDR3 DNA: TGTGCCAGCAGCGTAGGGGCTAGCGGGGGTAATACGCAGTATTTT

D gene: -
J gene: TRBJ1-1
V gene: TRBV19
CDR3 length: 18
clone size: -
CDR3 protein: CASTHKPRDNPMNTEAFF
CDR3 DNA: TGTGCCAGTACGCACAAACCAAGGGATAACCCCATGAACACTGAAGCTTTCTTT

D gene: TRBD1
J gene: TRBJ2-7
V gene: TRBV15
CDR3 length: 17
clone size: few
CDR3 protein: CATSSLLGQGYRGEQYF
CDR3 DNA: TGTGCCACCAGCAGCCTTTTAGGACAGGGGTACCGAGGGGAGCAGTACTTC

D gene: -
J gene: TRBJ2-1
V gene: TRBV27
CDR3 length: 14
clone size: -
CDR3 protein: CASSLVGSYNEQFF
CDR3 DNA: TGTGCCAGCAGTTTAGTGGGCTCCTACAATGAGCAGTTCTTC

D gene: -
J gene: TRBJ1-2
V gene: TRBV5-1
CDR3 length: 13
clone size: few
CDR3 protein: CASSLARNYGYTF
CDR3 DNA: TGCGCCAGCAGCTTGGCCCGGAACTATGGCTACACCTTC

D gene: -
J gene: TRBJ2-1
V gene: TRBV7-5
CDR3 length: 13
clone size: -
CDR3 protein: CASSSDGNNEQFF
CDR3 DNA: TGTGCCAGCAGTTCGGACGGCAACAATGAGCAGTTCTTC

D gene: -
J gene: TRBJ2-7
V gene: TRBV9
CDR3 length: 14
clone size: few
CDR3 protein: CASSVGPGANEQYF
CDR3 DNA: TGTGCCAGCAGCGTAGGCCCGGGGGCCAACGAGCAGTACTTC

D gene: -
J gene: TRBJ2-2
V gene: TRBV7-7
CDR3 length: 15
clone size: -
CDR3 protein: CASSLAGATTGELFF
CDR3 DNA: TGTGCTAGCAGCTTAGCCGGGGCCACCACCGGGGAGCTGTTTTTT

D gene: -
J gene: TRBJ2-7
V gene: TRBV18
CDR3 length: 14
clone size: -
CDR3 protein: CASSPPRDLYEQYF
CDR3 DNA: TGTGCCAGCTCACCACCTAGGGATCTTTACGAGCAGTACTTC

D gene: -
J gene: TRBJ1-1
V gene: TRBV27
CDR3 length: 14
clone size: -
CDR3 protein: CASNLMGGNTEAFF
CDR3 DNA: TGTGCCAGCAACCTCATGGGGGGAAACACTGAAGCTTTCTTT

D gene: -
J gene: TRBJ2-7
V gene: TRBV13
CDR3 length: 13
clone size: -
CDR3 protein: CASRSGDSYEQYF
CDR3 DNA: TGTGCCAGCAGGTCGGGGGACTCCTACGAGCAGTACTTC

D gene: -
J gene: TRBJ2-7
V gene: TRBV19
CDR3 length: 13
clone size: -
CDR3 protein: CASSYRAYYEQYF
CDR3 DNA: TGTGCCAGCTCCTACAGGGCTTACTACGAGCAGTACTTC

D gene: -
J gene: TRBJ1-4
V gene: TRBV9
CDR3 length: 16
clone size: once
CDR3 protein: CASSGGDTGSREKLFF
CDR3 DNA: TGTGCCAGCAGCGGAGGGGACACGGGAAGCCGCGAAAAACTGTTTTTT

D gene: -
J gene: TRBJ2-7
V gene: TRBV30
CDR3 length: 15
clone size: -
CDR3 protein: CAWTTGHPSSYEQYF
CDR3 DNA: TGTGCCTGGACCACGGGACACCCGAGCTCCTACGAGCAGTACTTC

D gene: -
J gene: TRBJ1-2
V gene: TRBV7-9
CDR3 length: 13
clone size: -
CDR3 protein: CASSPGTAWGYTF
CDR3 DNA: TGTGCCAGCAGCCCCGGGACGGCGTGGGGCTACACCTTC